This T cell receptor beta chain comes out of a study of spatial heterogeneity in lung cancer. On this clonotype itself: Its specificity is unknown. Found in a library prepared for alpha chains, this beta chain is an off-target read, and its abundance has little meaning.

TCRdb used MiXCR to reprocess the 5' RACE reads, holding one entry per CDR3 protein. The sample holds approximately 610 distinct CDR3 sequences, roughly four fifths seen once. General observations from the study: Tumor mutation counts were tracked by expanded intratumoral alpha and beta TCR counts.

Time point indicated: sample taken at primary tumor resection. The sequences come from lung tumor tissue, collected at surgery. This TCR came from a female donor with early-stage non-small cell lung cancer.

The CDR3 region is CASSQDSPLAGGPYNEQFF. For the CDR3, the DNA is TGTGCCAGCAGCCAAGATTCCCCACTAGCGGGGGGGCCATACAATGAGCAGTTCTTC. The chain employs TRBV4-2 and TRBJ2-1; TRBD2 matches 13 bases. CDR3 size: 19 residues. The J segment lost 4 bases and the V segment lost 0 bases, leaving 9 bases of the junction unmatched. Per the germline V gene, CDR1 is LGHNA and CDR2 is YNFKEQ.